These 24 T cell receptor beta chains were all obtained from the same sample, sequenced in a study of T cell repertoires in cytomegalovirus infection (dated by TCRdb to about 2019). The data were produced on an Illumina HiSeq 1500. The public sequencing data were trimmed at Q25 with fastp and processed into clonotypes with MiXCR by TCRdb, which kept only in-frame beta chains. Duplicate CDR3 protein sequences are folded into a single record with the most common DNA and genes. In all, the sample holds 44,000 or so distinct CDR3 sequences, and 20% to 25% of those were seen once. Jointly, the top ten make up approximately 90% of the sample. These receptors are not linked to any known antigen. Taken with the paper, the label for treatment or condition translates to: in vitro stimulation with specific CMV peptide epitopes to enrich CMV-specific T cells. The material was CD8+ T cells from cultured PBMCs, obtained from culture after CMV antigen stimulation. Receptors originate from a human donor in good health (CMV status not recorded). Some clones in this sample may be carry-over from other donors' samples.

The chain recombines TRBV5-4 with TRBJ2-5, with 8 bases identical to TRBD2. Trimming at V came to 0 bases and at J to 4 bases, leaving 5 bases not matched to a gene. Germline V gene sequence: CDR1 SGHNT, CDR2 YYREEE (reference sequence). This CDR3 region has 15 residues. Here the CDR3 DNA reads TGTGCCAGCAGCTTGGAAACCGGGACTAGAGAGACCCAGTACTTC. It translates to CASSLETGTRETQYF. Complete variable domain (other parts from reference TRBV5-4 and TRBJ2-5): ETGVTQSPTHLIKTRGQQVTLRCSSQSGHNTVSWYQQALGQGPQFIFQYYREEENGRGNFPPRFSGLQFPNYSSELNVNALELDDSALYLCASSLETGTRETQYFGPGTRLLVL.

There are a few counts of this clonotype. The chain combines TRBV7-8 with TRBJ2-1; 7 nucleotides align to TRBD1. V was pared by 5 bases and J by 4 bases, with 8 bases of the junction left unmatched. The CDR3 runs to 15 residues. Per the germline V gene, CDR1 is SGHVS and CDR2 is FQNEAQ. In DNA form, the CDR3 reads TGTGCCAGCAGCCGTCGACAGGGTATGTACAATGAGCAGTTCTTC. This sequence encodes CASSRRQGMYNEQFF. Full variable domain (outside the CDR3, taken from reference TRBV7-8 and TRBJ2-1): GAGVSQSPRYKVAKRGQDVALRCDPISGHVSLFWYQQALGQGPEFLTYFQNEAQLDKSGLPSDRFFAERPEGSVSTLKIQRTQQEDSAVYLCASSRRQGMYNEQFFGPGTRLTVL.

The CDR3 here is CASSLRQGGNTIYF. As DNA, the CDR3 is TGTGCCAGCAGCTTAAGACAGGGTGGAAACACCATATATTTT. The chain combines TRBV7-9 with TRBJ1-3; 7 positions match TRBD1. V gave up 2 bases and J gave up 3 bases; unmatched junction bases: 1. Germline CDR1 and CDR2: SEHNR and FQNEAQ (reference sequence). CDR3 length: 14 amino acids.

The chain combines TRBV2 with TRBJ1-1, with D unclear. Trimming stripped 3 bases from V and 1 base from J, with 12 bases between. The CDR3 totals 15 residues. CDR1 is SNHLY, CDR2 FYNNEI, per germline. The CDR3 spells CASSDVRRPNTEAFF. The CDR3 DNA is TGTGCCAGCAGTGATGTTCGGAGGCCGAACACTGAAGCTTTCTTT.

The chain uses TRBV7-2 and TRBJ1-3, with D maybe TRBD1 (6 bases). Trimming took 5 bases from V and 1 from J, leaving 12 bases between them. Per the germline V gene, CDR1 is SGHTA and CDR2 is FQGNSA. The CDR3 has 15 residues. This chain's CDR3 is CASSPDRVSGNTIYF. DNA for the CDR3: TGTGCCAGCAGCCCGGACAGAGTTTCTGGAAACACCATATATTTT.

This rearrangement joins TRBV7-6 to TRBJ2-1; D is perhaps TRBD1 (5 bases). Germline V gives CDR1 SGHVS, CDR2 FNYEAQ. With 2 bases removed from V and 6 bases from J, the gap between germline ends came to 11 bases. The length of the CDR3 is 14 residues. The CDR3 loop is CASSLTETANEQFF. The CDR3 nucleotides are TGTGCCAGCAGCTTAACCGAGACAGCCAATGAGCAGTTCTTC.

The chain is built from TRBV6-6 and TRBJ1-1, with unresolved D. This CDR3 has 13 residues. V was cut by 7 bases and J by 1 base, with 10 bases left in between. The V gene's germline CDR1 is MNHNY and CDR2 SVGAGI (reference sequence). CDR3 in amino acids: CASMVYWNTEAFF. CDR3 nucleotides: TGTGCCAGCATGGTTTACTGGAACACTGAAGCTTTCTTT.

The chain carries TRBV27 and TRBJ1-1, with a tentative D call TRBD1 (5 bases). This CDR3 is 14 amino acids long. Per germline, CDR1 MNHEY and CDR2 SMNVEV (reference sequence). V gave up 0 bases and J gave up 3 bases, with 8 bases separating them. As DNA, the CDR3 is TGTGCCAGCAGTTTATCGACAGCGCACACTGAAGCTTTCTTT. It yields the protein CASSLSTAHTEAFF.

A few counts support this clonotype. The V and J genes are TRBV29-1 and TRBJ1-1, with 10 positions matching TRBD1. This CDR3 comprises 13 residues. Germline V gene sequence: CDR1 SQVTM, CDR2 ANQGSEA. With V trimmed by 6 bases and J by 7 bases, 8 bases remained unmatched. The CDR3 sequence is CSVETGGISEAFF. Here the CDR3 DNA reads TGCAGCGTGGAGACAGGGGGCATCAGTGAAGCTTTCTTT.

This clonotype turned up a few times. This chain joins TRBV30 and TRBJ2-7, with D uncertain. Trimming took off 2 bases at V and 2 bases at J, with 13 bases between the two ends. The CDR3 loop spans 14 amino acids. Per germline, CDR1 GTSNPN and CDR2 SVGIG (reference sequence). DNA of the CDR3: TGTGCCTGGAGTCAAGCCCCCTATGCCTACGAGCAGTACTTC. Its protein product is CAWSQAPYAYEQYF.

The V and J genes are TRBV7-2 and TRBJ1-1; D may be TRBD1 (5 bases). Trimming shortened V by 2 bases and J by 0 bases, and 10 bases separated the two germline ends. Germline values: CDR1 SGHTA, CDR2 FQGNSA. This CDR3 has 15 residues. The DNA for the CDR3 is TGTGCCAGCAGCTTACCGCGGGGCCTGAACACTGAAGCTTTCTTT. Its translation is CASSLPRGLNTEAFF. The whole variable domain, remainder taken from reference TRBV7-2 and TRBJ1-1, is GAGVSQSPSNKVTEKGKDVELRCDPISGHTALYWYRQSLGQGLEFLIYFQGNSAPDKSGLPSDRFSAERTGGSVSTLTIQRTQQEDSAVYLCASSLPRGLNTEAFFGQGTRLTVV.

The rearrangement joins TRBV7-6 to TRBJ1-2; D uncertain. Trimming pared 5 bases from V and 8 bases from J, leaving 15 bases between. The germline V gene has CDR1 SGHVS and CDR2 FNYEAQ. This CDR3 is built from 13 residues. CDR3: CASSPTGLGGYTF. Here the CDR3 DNA reads TGTGCCAGCAGCCCTACCGGGCTCGGCGGCTACACCTTC.

The chain carries TRBV12-3 or TRBV12-4 and TRBJ2-1; D is uncertain. V was clipped by 4 bases and J by 10 bases, with 14 bases between them. The CDR3 consists of 13 residues. CDR3 nucleotides: TGTGCCAGCAGTTCTCGGATAGCTCAGGAGCAGTTCTTC. As protein: CASSSRIAQEQFF.

A word on this clonotype: One end of the junction fails to match germline, which may point to a read error. The V and J genes are TRBV9 and TRBJ2-1; 10 positions match TRBD2. Germline V gene data show CDR1 as SGDLS and CDR2 as YYNGEE. The CDR3 totals 13 residues. CDR3 residues: CATSELAGNEQFF. CDR3 nucleotides: TGTGCCACCAGCGAACTAGCGGGGAATGAGCAGTTCTTC.

In this sample, this clonotype turned up a few times. V usage is TRBV7-6 and J usage is TRBJ2-7; D not resolved. The CDR3 runs 13 residues. Trimming cost V 3 bases and J 2 bases, with 8 bases left between them. Germline CDR1 and CDR2: SGHVS and FNYEAQ. CDR3 sequence reads: CASSLAYTYEQYF. CDR3 in DNA: TGTGCCAGCAGCTTGGCTTACACCTACGAGCAGTACTTC.

This clonotype came up a few times. This rearrangement joins TRBV27 to TRBJ2-5, with 11 bases matching TRBD1. The V segment lost 6 bases and the J segment 2 bases; nucleotides outside the gene matches: 5. The length of the CDR3 is 15 residues. The germline V gene encodes CDR1 MNHEY and CDR2 SMNVEV (reference sequence). The CDR3 DNA is TGTGCCAGCAGCCGCGGGACAGGGGGACAAGAGACCCAGTACTTC. Its translation: CASSRGTGGQETQYF.

This chain connects TRBV5-3 to TRBJ2-1; 10 positions agree with TRBD1. TRBV5-3 is designated an ORF whose function remains uncertain. Trimming cost V 8 bases and J 2 bases; bases outside gene matches: 13. CDR3 length equals 17 residues. The CDR3 nucleotides read TGTGCCAGCAGCCGGTCGACAGGGGGCTTGACCTACAATGAGCAGTTCTTC. Encoded protein: CASSRSTGGLTYNEQFF.

This clonotype came up a few times. This chain uses TRBV4-3 with TRBJ2-5; 10 positions match TRBD2. Trimming at V came to 0 bases and at J to 5 bases, leaving 6 bases not matched to a gene. The CDR3 is 16 residues long. Germline V gene lookup returns CDR1 LGHNA and CDR2 YSLEER. This CDR3 reads CASSQELAGLLETQYF. The CDR3 DNA sequence: TGCGCCAGCAGCCAAGAACTAGCGGGGCTACTGGAGACCCAGTACTTC.

The chain has TRBV12-3 or TRBV12-4 and TRBJ1-2, with TRBD1 as a possible D gene (6 bases). The CDR3 totals 13 residues. V was pared by 3 bases and J by 4 bases, with 9 bases between. Here the CDR3 DNA reads TGTGCCAGCAGTTTGGGGGGGCTCTATGGCTACACCTTC. Amino acid sequence: CASSLGGLYGYTF.

V and J are TRBV5-6 and TRBJ2-7; 8 positions agree with TRBD1. The CDR3 extends over 14 amino acids. Germline V lookup: CDR1 SGHDT, CDR2 YYEEEE. Trimming cost V 4 bases and J 2 bases; bases outside gene matches: 5. CDR3 nucleotides: TGTGCCAGCAGCGGGGGACAGGACCCCTACGAGCAGTACTTC. This gives the protein CASSGGQDPYEQYF.

This clonotype was found many times. V usage is TRBV27 and J usage is TRBJ1-6; possibly TRBD1 for D (5 bases). Trimming pared 5 bases from V and 3 bases from J, leaving 8 bases between. The length of the CDR3 is 14 residues. CDR1 and CDR2 (germline): MNHEY, SMNVEV (reference sequence). In DNA form, the CDR3 reads TGTGCCAGCAGTCTCAGGGACTATAATTCACCCCTCCACTTT. As protein: CASSLRDYNSPLHF.

This clonotype showed up just a few times. The V gene is TRBV6-2 or TRBV6-3, the J gene TRBJ2-1, with 8 bases lining up with TRBD2. V shed 6 bases and J 0 bases; nucleotides not matched to a gene: 4. Germline CDR1 reads MNHEY; CDR2 reads SVGEGT. The CDR3 spans 15 residues. This chain's CDR3 is CASSQSGSSYNEQFF. The CDR3 bases are TGTGCCAGCAGCCAAAGCGGGAGCTCCTACAATGAGCAGTTCTTC.

In its sample, this clonotype was seen a few times. V gene TRBV28 combines with J gene TRBJ2-7; weak D call: TRBD1 (5 bases). This CDR3 has 13 amino acids. The V end lost 3 bases, the J end lost 3 bases, and 9 bases lay between the germline ends. CDR1 is MDHEN and CDR2 is SYDVKM in the germline V gene. CDR3 nucleotides: TGTGCCAGCAGTTTGGCAGGGAACTACGAGCAGTACTTC. Translated, it gives CASSLAGNYEQYF.

The chain joins TRBV6-1 to TRBJ2-7, with 9 bases lining up with TRBD2. Unmatched junction bases numbered 1, after V lost 5 bases and J lost 2 bases. Germline V gene sequence: CDR1 MNHNS, CDR2 SASEGT. The CDR3 contains 13 residues. CDR3 amino acids: CASSSGGPYEQYF. CDR3 sequence (DNA): TGTGCCAGCAGTAGCGGGGGGCCCTACGAGCAGTACTTC.